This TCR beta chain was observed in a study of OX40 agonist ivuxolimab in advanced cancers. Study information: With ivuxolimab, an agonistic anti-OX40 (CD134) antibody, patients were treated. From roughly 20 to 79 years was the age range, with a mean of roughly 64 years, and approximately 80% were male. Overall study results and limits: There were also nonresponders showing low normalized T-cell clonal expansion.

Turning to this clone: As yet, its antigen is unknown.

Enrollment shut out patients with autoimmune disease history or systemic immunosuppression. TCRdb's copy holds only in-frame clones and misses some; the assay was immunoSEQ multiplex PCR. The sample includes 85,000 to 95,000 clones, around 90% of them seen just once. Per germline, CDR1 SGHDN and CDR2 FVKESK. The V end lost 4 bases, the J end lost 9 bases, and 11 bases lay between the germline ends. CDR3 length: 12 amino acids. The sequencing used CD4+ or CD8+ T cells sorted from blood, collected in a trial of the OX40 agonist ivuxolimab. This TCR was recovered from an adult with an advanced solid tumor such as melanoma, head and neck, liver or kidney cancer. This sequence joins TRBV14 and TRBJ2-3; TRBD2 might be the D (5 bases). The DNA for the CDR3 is TGTGCCAGCAGCCCTACTAGATTAACGCAGTATTTT. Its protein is CASSPTRLTQYF.